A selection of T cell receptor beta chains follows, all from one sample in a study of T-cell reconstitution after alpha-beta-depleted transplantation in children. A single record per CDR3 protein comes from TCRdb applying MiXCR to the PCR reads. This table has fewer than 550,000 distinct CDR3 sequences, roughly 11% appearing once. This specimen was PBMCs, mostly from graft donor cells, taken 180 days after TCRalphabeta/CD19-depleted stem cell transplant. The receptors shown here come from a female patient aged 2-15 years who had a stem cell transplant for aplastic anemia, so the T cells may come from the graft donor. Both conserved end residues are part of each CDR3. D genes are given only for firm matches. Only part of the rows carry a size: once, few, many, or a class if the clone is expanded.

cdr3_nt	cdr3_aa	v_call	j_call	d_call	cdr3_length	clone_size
TGTGCCAGCTCACTACAGGACAGGCGATCTAACTATGGCTACACCTTC	CASSLQDRRSNYGYTF	TRBV18	TRBJ1-2	TRBD1	16	many
TGCAGTGCTAGAGATTTGGGACTCTCCTACGAGCAGTACTTC	CSARDLGLSYEQYF	TRBV20-1	TRBJ2-7	.	14	few
TGTGCCAGCAGCTTAAGTCCTAGCGGGAGACCCTCCTACAATGAGCAGTTCTTC	CASSLSPSGRPSYNEQFF	TRBV11-2	TRBJ2-1	TRBD2	18	few
TGTGCCAGCAGCCCACCCCGGTTAGCACCTTTTAACGTTTTCTCCTACGAGCAGTACTTC	CASSPPRLAPFNVFSYEQYF	TRBV13	TRBJ2-7	.	20	few
TGTGCCAGCAGCTTAGTGTCGGATCATGGCTACACCTTC	CASSLVSDHGYTF	TRBV7-9	TRBJ1-2	.	13	.
TGTGCCAGCAACCCTAACTCGCGAGTTGTCGAGACCCAGTACTTC	CASNPNSRVVETQYF	TRBV7-2	TRBJ2-5	.	15	few
TGTGCCAGCAGTAGATGGAGGGACGGGAACACCGGGGAGCTGTTTTTT	CASSRWRDGNTGELFF	TRBV25-1	TRBJ2-2	.	16	few
TGTGCCAGCAGTCCTCATATTAGGCAGGGGGCTGGAAACACCATATATTTT	CASSPHIRQGAGNTIYF	TRBV12-3/TRBV12-4	TRBJ1-3	TRBD1	17	few
TGTGCCATCAGCGAGGCAGGGATGGCGGGAGGCGGGGAGACCCAGTACTTC	CAISEAGMAGGGETQYF	TRBV10-3	TRBJ2-5	TRBD2	17	few
TGTGCCAGCAGTTACTGGGGGACTAGTAAGGGCAATGAGCAGTTCTTC	CASSYWGTSKGNEQFF	TRBV6-2/TRBV6-3	TRBJ2-1	TRBD2	16	once
TGCGCCAGCAGCTTGGACGGGACAGGGGAGACCCAGTACTTC	CASSLDGTGETQYF	TRBV5-1	TRBJ2-5	TRBD1	14	many
TGTGCCAGCAGTCCTACGGGACTTTACAATGAGCAGTTCTTC	CASSPTGLYNEQFF	TRBV6-1	TRBJ2-1	.	14	.
TGTGCCAGCAGCCCGGTGACTAGCGGGACCTTTAATGAGCAGTTCTTC	CASSPVTSGTFNEQFF	TRBV12-3/TRBV12-4	TRBJ2-1	TRBD2	16	few
TGTGCCAGCAGACCCAAAACAGCCTCCTACGAGCAGTACTTC	CASRPKTASYEQYF	TRBV11-2	TRBJ2-7	.	14	few
TGCAGTGCCTCAGCCTGGGGCGGAATTGGAAACACCATATATTTT	CSASAWGGIGNTIYF	TRBV20-1	TRBJ1-3	.	15	few
TGTGCCAGTAGTATAGCCCGCACAGATACGCAGTATTTT	CASSIARTDTQYF	TRBV19	TRBJ2-3	.	13	few
TGTGCCAGCAGCTATATAGCGGGAGGGCCGAACACCGGGGAGCTGTTTTTT	CASSYIAGGPNTGELFF	TRBV12-3/TRBV12-4	TRBJ2-2	TRBD2	17	few
TGCAGTTCCCCGGCACGGTGGATGAATGAGCAGTTCTTC	CSSPARWMNEQFF	TRBV20-1	TRBJ2-1	.	13	.
TGCGCCAGCAGCTTGGTCGGGGGGCTAAGTGAAAAACTGTTTTTT	CASSLVGGLSEKLFF	TRBV5-1	TRBJ1-4	.	15	many
TGTGCCACCAGCAGTGGGACAGGGGGAATGAGTGAGACCCAGTACTTC	CATSSGTGGMSETQYF	TRBV15	TRBJ2-5	TRBD1	16	many
TGCGCCAGCAGCTTAACTACGAAGCGGGATACGCAGTATTTT	CASSLTTKRDTQYF	TRBV5-1	TRBJ2-3	.	14	few
TGTGCCAGCAGACAGGTCGAAGGAGAGACCCAGTACTTC	CASRQVEGETQYF	TRBV12-3/TRBV12-4	TRBJ2-5	.	13	.
TGTGCCATCAGTGATTCCGGGACTAGCGGGATAAGTGAGCAGTTCTTC	CAISDSGTSGISEQFF	TRBV10-3	TRBJ2-1	TRBD2	16	many
TGTGCCAGCAGTCCTTCGACAGGGACCTATAATTCACCCCTCCACTTT	CASSPSTGTYNSPLHF	TRBV12-3/TRBV12-4	TRBJ1-6	TRBD1	16	many
TGCAGTGCTACAGTAGCGGGAGTGGAGACCCAGTACTTC	CSATVAGVETQYF	TRBV20-1	TRBJ2-5	TRBD2	13	few
TGTGCCAGCAGGCTCGGTGGTCTGAGCAATCAGCCCCAGCATTTT	CASRLGGLSNQPQHF	TRBV28	TRBJ1-5	.	15	few
TGTGCCAGCGCTGATAGTGAAGCGGCCCGAGACAATGAGCAGTTCTTC	CASADSEAARDNEQFF	TRBV9	TRBJ2-1	.	16	.
TGTGCCAGCAGCAAAAGGAGGCGGACGGACCGGAATGAGCAGTTCTTC	CASSKRRRTDRNEQFF	TRBV7-2	TRBJ2-1	.	16	.